This TCR beta chain is from a study of blood T cell repertoires in COVID-19. At the level of the study: Sites in the United States, Italy and Spain provided acute and convalescent COVID-19 samples.

This CDR3 is built from 14 residues. Germline CDR1 reads SQVTM; CDR2 reads ANQGSEA. V lost 2 bases to trimming and J lost 1 base; unmatched junction nucleotides: 3. TCRdb's table, derived via immunoSEQ multiplex PCR, lists solely in-frame clones and lacks some. The sample has roughly 140,000 clones; roughly nine tenths are singletons. This clone was seen more than once but under ten times. Sequencing input: peripheral blood. The source is a woman in her seventies with acute or convalescent COVID-19. This chain uses TRBV29-1 with TRBJ2-3, with 7 bases identical to TRBD2. Here the CDR3 reads CSVELAGRTDTQYF. In nucleotides, the CDR3 is TGCAGCGTTGAATTAGCGGGCCGCACAGATACGCAGTATTTT.